This TCR beta chain was recovered during a study of blood T cell repertoires in COVID-19. Per the original data handling: Amplifying reference gene primers gave estimates of nucleated cell counts. Measured with immunoSEQ multiplex PCR; TCRdb has only the in-frame clones, and not every one. That table furnishes V, J and clone size, whereas the DNA furnished D and trimming. Of about 120,000 clones listed, 87% are singletons. V lost 1 base, J lost 8 bases, and 9 bases lay in between. The CDR3 sequence is 13 residues long. Germline V gene data show CDR1 as SEHNR and CDR2 as FQNEAQ (reference sequence). This sequence was found in a human donor in a cohort sampled during active COVID-19. This chain uses TRBV7-9 with TRBJ2-1, with TRBD2 as a possible D gene (6 bases). The material sequenced was peripheral blood. The CDR3 sequence is CASSLGWGDEQFF. The CDR3 nucleotides read TGTGCCAGCAGCTTAGGATGGGGGGATGAGCAGTTCTTC.